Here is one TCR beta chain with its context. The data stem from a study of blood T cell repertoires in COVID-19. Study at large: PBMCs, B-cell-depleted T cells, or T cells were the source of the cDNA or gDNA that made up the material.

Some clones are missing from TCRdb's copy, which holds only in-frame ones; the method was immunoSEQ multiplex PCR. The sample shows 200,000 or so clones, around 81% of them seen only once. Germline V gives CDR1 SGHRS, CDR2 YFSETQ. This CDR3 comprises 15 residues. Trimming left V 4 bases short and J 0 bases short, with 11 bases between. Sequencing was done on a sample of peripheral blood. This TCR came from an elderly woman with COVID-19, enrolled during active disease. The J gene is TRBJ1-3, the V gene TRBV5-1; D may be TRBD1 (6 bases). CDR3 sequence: CASSSRGISGNTIYF. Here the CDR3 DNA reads TGCGCCAGCAGCAGCAGGGGAATCTCTGGAAACACCATATATTTT.